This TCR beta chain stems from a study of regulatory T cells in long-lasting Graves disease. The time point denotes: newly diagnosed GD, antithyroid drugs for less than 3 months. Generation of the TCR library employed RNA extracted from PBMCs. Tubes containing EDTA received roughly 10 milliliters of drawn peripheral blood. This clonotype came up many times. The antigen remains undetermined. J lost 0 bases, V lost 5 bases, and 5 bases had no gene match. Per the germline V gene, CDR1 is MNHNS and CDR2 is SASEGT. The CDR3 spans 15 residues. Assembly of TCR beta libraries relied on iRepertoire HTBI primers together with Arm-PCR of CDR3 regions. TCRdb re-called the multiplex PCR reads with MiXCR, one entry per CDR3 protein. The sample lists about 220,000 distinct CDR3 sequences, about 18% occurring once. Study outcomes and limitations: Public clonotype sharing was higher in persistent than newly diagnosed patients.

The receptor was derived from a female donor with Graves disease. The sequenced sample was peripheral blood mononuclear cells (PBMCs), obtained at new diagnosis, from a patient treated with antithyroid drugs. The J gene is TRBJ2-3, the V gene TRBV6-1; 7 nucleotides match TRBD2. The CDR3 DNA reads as TGTGCCAGCAGTATTAGCGGGTTTAGCACAGATACGCAGTATTTT. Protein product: CASSISGFSTDTQYF.